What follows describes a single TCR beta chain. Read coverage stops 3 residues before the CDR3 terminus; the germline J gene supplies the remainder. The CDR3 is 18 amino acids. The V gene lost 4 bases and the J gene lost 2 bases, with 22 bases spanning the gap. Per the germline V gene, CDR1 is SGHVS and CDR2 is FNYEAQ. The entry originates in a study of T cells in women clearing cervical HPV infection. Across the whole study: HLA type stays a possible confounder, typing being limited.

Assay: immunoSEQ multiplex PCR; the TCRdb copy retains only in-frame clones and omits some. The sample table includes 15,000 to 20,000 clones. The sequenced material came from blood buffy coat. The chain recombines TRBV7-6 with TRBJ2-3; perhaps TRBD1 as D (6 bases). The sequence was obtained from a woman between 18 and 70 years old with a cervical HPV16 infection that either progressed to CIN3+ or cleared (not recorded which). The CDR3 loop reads CASSSLSPWDTNTDTQYF. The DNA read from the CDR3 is TGTGCCAGCAGCTCGCTTTCCCCATGGGACACCAACACAGATACG.